This TCR beta chain was retrieved from a study of cytomegalovirus exposure and HLA in healthy donors. For the study at large: Out of 398 genotyped donors, about 80% belonged to the Caucasian-associated ancestry cluster. The study, taken as a whole, reports: Accurate predictions that matched the HLA-A and HLA-B alleles of most subjects were reportedly made from TCR beta sequences.

CDR1 is SEHNR, CDR2 FQNEAQ, per germline (reference sequence). V gave up 6 bases and J gave up 2 bases; unmatched junction bases: 7. CDR3 length equals 14 residues. As for this clone: Antigen: not known.

60 Vbeta and 13 Jbeta primers were used in PCR. The table came from immunoSEQ multiplex PCR; TCRdb's copy has only in-frame clones and leaves some out. The data hold about 200,000 clones, with 65% to 90% observed a single time. This receptor was identified in a woman aged 25-40 years in good health and CMV-seronegative. Input material: PBMCs. V gene TRBV7-9 combines with J gene TRBJ2-7; 7 bases line up with TRBD1. The CDR3 bases are TGTGCCAGCAGTTTTGGACAGGCAACCTACGAGCAGTACTTC. Its translation is CASSFGQATYEQYF.